This is a list of T cell receptor beta chains from one sample in a study of shared clonotypes between healthy human individuals. TCRdb's copy holds only in-frame clones and misses some; the assay was immunoSEQ multiplex PCR. The sample has some 2.1 million clones; roughly 95% are singletons. Sequences were obtained from naive CD4+ T cells sorted from blood. The origin of the receptors is a man aged 18 to 29 in good health. Each CDR3 is given with its conserved first and last residue. The D gene is left open where the match is weak. Clone size appears in some rows only: once, few, many, or a class for an expanded clone.

v_call: TRBV7-9
clone_size: NA
j_call: TRBJ2-7
d_call: NA
cdr3_nt: TGTGCCAGCAGCGAAATGTATGACCCACTCCTAAGGTACTTC
cdr3_aa: CASSEMYDPLLRYF

v_call: TRBV5-4
clone_size: once
j_call: TRBJ2-5
d_call: NA
cdr3_nt: TGTGCCAGCAGCTTCCGGGACCAAGAGACCCAGTACTTC
cdr3_aa: CASSFRDQETQYF

v_call: TRBV5-1
clone_size: NA
j_call: TRBJ2-5
d_call: NA
cdr3_nt: TGCGCCAGCAGCTTGGACCGGACTAAGTACCAAGAGACCCAGTACTTC
cdr3_aa: CASSLDRTKYQETQYF

v_call: TRBV7-6
clone_size: NA
j_call: TRBJ2-2
d_call: NA
cdr3_nt: TGTGCCAGCAGCTCACTAGACACATCCGGGGAGCTGTTTTTT
cdr3_aa: CASSSLDTSGELFF

v_call: TRBV18
clone_size: NA
j_call: TRBJ2-7
d_call: NA
cdr3_nt: TGTGCCAGCTCACCGACAGGCTCCTACGAGCAGTACTTC
cdr3_aa: CASSPTGSYEQYF

v_call: TRBV5-1
clone_size: NA
j_call: TRBJ2-5
d_call: NA
cdr3_nt: TGCGCCAGCAGCTTGCGAGGGGCGGGGGAGACCCAGTACTTC
cdr3_aa: CASSLRGAGETQYF

v_call: TRBV11-2
clone_size: NA
j_call: TRBJ1-2
d_call: NA
cdr3_nt: TGTGCCAGCAGCTTAGATCCGTCGAGCCCCTACGGCTACACCTTC
cdr3_aa: CASSLDPSSPYGYTF

v_call: TRBV7-2
clone_size: NA
j_call: TRBJ2-5
d_call: NA
cdr3_nt: TGTGCCAGCAGCTTAGCGCTGAGACAAGAGACCCAGTACTTC
cdr3_aa: CASSLALRQETQYF

v_call: TRBV2
clone_size: NA
j_call: TRBJ2-1
d_call: NA
cdr3_nt: TGTGCCAGCAAGCTAATCAATGAGCAGTTCTTC
cdr3_aa: CASKLINEQFF

v_call: TRBV7-6
clone_size: NA
j_call: TRBJ1-3
d_call: NA
cdr3_nt: TGTGCCAGCAGCTCCCTGTCGGCAGTCGGCGCGAGCTCTGGAAACACCATATATTTT
cdr3_aa: CASSSLSAVGASSGNTIYF

v_call: TRBV9
clone_size: NA
j_call: TRBJ2-3
d_call: TRBD2
cdr3_nt: TGTGCCAGCAGCCCGCGCGGGGGAGATCGCACAGATACGCAGTATTTT
cdr3_aa: CASSPRGGDRTDTQYF

v_call: TRBV18
clone_size: few
j_call: TRBJ2-3
d_call: NA
cdr3_nt: TGTGCCAGCTCACCGGGGGGCACAGATACGCAGTATTTT
cdr3_aa: CASSPGGTDTQYF

v_call: TRBV6-1
clone_size: NA
j_call: TRBJ1-2
d_call: NA
cdr3_nt: TGTGCCAGCAGTGAAAGGGGTGGAAACTATGGCTACACCTTC
cdr3_aa: CASSERGGNYGYTF

v_call: TRBV5-5
clone_size: NA
j_call: TRBJ1-2
d_call: NA
cdr3_nt: TGTGCCAGCAGCTTGGTGTCGGGGGCTACTAACTATGGCTACACCTTC
cdr3_aa: CASSLVSGATNYGYTF

v_call: TRBV5-4
clone_size: NA
j_call: TRBJ2-2
d_call: NA
cdr3_nt: TGTGCCAGCAGCTTAGGATCTAGCGTATGGACCGGGGAGCTGTTTTTT
cdr3_aa: CASSLGSSVWTGELFF

v_call: TRBV7-9
clone_size: NA
j_call: TRBJ2-7
d_call: NA
cdr3_nt: TGTGCCAGCAGCTTATGTAGATGGGTAGCGGAGTTCTACGAGCAGTACTTC
cdr3_aa: CASSLCRWVAEFYEQYF

v_call: TRBV6-6
clone_size: NA
j_call: TRBJ2-3
d_call: TRBD2
cdr3_nt: TGTGCCAGCAGTTACTCGGGTCTAGCGGGAGCATATACGCAGTATTTT
cdr3_aa: CASSYSGLAGAYTQYF

v_call: TRBV2
clone_size: NA
j_call: TRBJ2-3
d_call: NA
cdr3_nt: TGTGCCAGCAGTTTACAGGGTTTCACAGATACGCAGTATTTT
cdr3_aa: CASSLQGFTDTQYF

v_call: TRBV18
clone_size: NA
j_call: TRBJ2-7
d_call: NA
cdr3_nt: TGTGCCAGCTCACCACCGACCGAGAGCTCCTACGAGCAGTACTTC
cdr3_aa: CASSPPTESSYEQYF

v_call: TRBV2
clone_size: NA
j_call: TRBJ2-1
d_call: NA
cdr3_nt: TGTGCCAGCAGTGTCTATGGGAATGAGCAGTTCTTC
cdr3_aa: CASSVYGNEQFF

v_call: TRBV2
clone_size: NA
j_call: TRBJ1-2
d_call: NA
cdr3_nt: TGTGCCAGCTTTGGGGTAGCTAACTATGGCTACACCTTC
cdr3_aa: CASFGVANYGYTF

v_call: TRBV7-9
clone_size: NA
j_call: TRBJ2-3
d_call: NA
cdr3_nt: TGTGCCAGTAGCTCCACTTCCAGGGTAGATACGCAGTATTTT
cdr3_aa: CASSSTSRVDTQYF

v_call: TRBV13
clone_size: NA
j_call: TRBJ2-5
d_call: TRBD2
cdr3_nt: TGTGCCAGCAGCTTAGGCCCAGCGGGAGGGGGTGAGACCCAGTACTTC
cdr3_aa: CASSLGPAGGGETQYF

v_call: TRBV10-3
clone_size: NA
j_call: TRBJ2-7
d_call: NA
cdr3_nt: TGTGCCATCAGTGAGTCGGCAGGGACCTACGAGCAGTACTTC
cdr3_aa: CAISESAGTYEQYF

v_call: TRBV2
clone_size: many
j_call: TRBJ1-4
d_call: NA
cdr3_nt: TGTGCCAGCAGCGTCAAAAGGACGGTTAATGAAAAACTGTTTTTT
cdr3_aa: CASSVKRTVNEKLFF

v_call: TRBV6-1
clone_size: NA
j_call: TRBJ2-1
d_call: TRBD2
cdr3_nt: TGTGCCAGCAGTGAACGAAGACTAGCGGGAACCCACAATGAGCAGTTCTTC
cdr3_aa: CASSERRLAGTHNEQFF

v_call: TRBV4-3
clone_size: NA
j_call: TRBJ2-4
d_call: TRBD2
cdr3_nt: TGCGCCAGCAGCCAAGCTTACCTAGCGGGACATAAGCTAGCCAAAAACATTCAGTACTTC
cdr3_aa: CASSQAYLAGHKLAKNIQYF

v_call: TRBV7-6
clone_size: NA
j_call: TRBJ2-2
d_call: TRBD2
cdr3_nt: TGTGCCAGCAGCGAGCGGGGGGGCCCCAACACCGGGGAGCTGTTTTTT
cdr3_aa: CASSERGGPNTGELFF

v_call: TRBV2
clone_size: NA
j_call: TRBJ2-3
d_call: TRBD2
cdr3_nt: TGTGCCAGCAGTGAAGCGGGACTAGCGGGACCAGGAGATACGCAGTATTTT
cdr3_aa: CASSEAGLAGPGDTQYF

v_call: TRBV6-1
clone_size: once
j_call: TRBJ2-7
d_call: TRBD2
cdr3_nt: TGTGCCAGCAGTGGACTTAGCGGGAGTACGGCCTACGAGCAGTACTTC
cdr3_aa: CASSGLSGSTAYEQYF

v_call: TRBV12-5
clone_size: NA
j_call: TRBJ1-6
d_call: NA
cdr3_nt: TGTGCTAGTGGTTTGACCGCTACGGCGAGCTCCTATAATTCACCCCTCCACTTT
cdr3_aa: CASGLTATASSYNSPLHF

v_call: TRBV6-6
clone_size: NA
j_call: TRBJ2-1
d_call: TRBD1
cdr3_nt: TGTGCCAGCATTCTAGACAGGGTAACGAACAATGAGCAGTTCTTC
cdr3_aa: CASILDRVTNNEQFF

v_call: TRBV7-8
clone_size: NA
j_call: TRBJ1-2
d_call: NA
cdr3_nt: TGTGCCAGCAGGGCGGACTATGGCTACACCTTC
cdr3_aa: CASRADYGYTF

v_call: TRBV2
clone_size: NA
j_call: TRBJ2-7
d_call: NA
cdr3_nt: TGTGCCACCCTCAGGGCCTACGAGCAGTACTTC
cdr3_aa: CATLRAYEQYF

v_call: TRBV14
clone_size: NA
j_call: TRBJ2-5
d_call: NA
cdr3_nt: TGTGCCAGCAGCCAGCGGGAGACCCAGTACTTC
cdr3_aa: CASSQRETQYF

v_call: TRBV5-1
clone_size: NA
j_call: TRBJ1-1
d_call: NA
cdr3_nt: TGCGCCAGCAGCCTGCAAACACTGAACACTGAAGCTTTCTTT
cdr3_aa: CASSLQTLNTEAFF

v_call: TRBV7-9
clone_size: once
j_call: TRBJ1-2
d_call: TRBD1
cdr3_nt: TGTGCCAGCAGCTTATTAGGGACAGGGGGCAACTATGGCTACACCTTC
cdr3_aa: CASSLLGTGGNYGYTF

v_call: TRBV6-5
clone_size: NA
j_call: TRBJ2-7
d_call: TRBD2
cdr3_nt: TGTGCCAGCAGTTACCATAGCGGGAGTCCCAACGAGCAGTACTTC
cdr3_aa: CASSYHSGSPNEQYF

v_call: TRBV2
clone_size: NA
j_call: TRBJ2-7
d_call: NA
cdr3_nt: TGTGCCAGCAGCCCAGGGCTAGGGGCCGCCACTTCCTCCTACGAGCAGTACTTC
cdr3_aa: CASSPGLGAATSSYEQYF

v_call: TRBV7-9
clone_size: NA
j_call: TRBJ1-1
d_call: NA
cdr3_nt: TGTGCCAGCAGCTTAGCAGGGGCGCGGAACACTGAAGCTTTCTTT
cdr3_aa: CASSLAGARNTEAFF

v_call: TRBV27
clone_size: NA
j_call: TRBJ2-7
d_call: NA
cdr3_nt: TGTGCCAGCAGTTCTCGGGTAGGCTACGAGCAGTACTTC
cdr3_aa: CASSSRVGYEQYF

v_call: TRBV5-6
clone_size: NA
j_call: TRBJ2-4
d_call: NA
cdr3_nt: TGTGCCAGCAGCTTGGTTCAGGCTAAAAACATTCAGTACTTC
cdr3_aa: CASSLVQAKNIQYF

v_call: TRBV10-2
clone_size: NA
j_call: TRBJ2-7
d_call: NA
cdr3_nt: TGCGCCAGCAGGCAGTGGAGCTCCTACGAGCAGTACTTC
cdr3_aa: CASRQWSSYEQYF

v_call: TRBV5-1
clone_size: NA
j_call: TRBJ2-7
d_call: NA
cdr3_nt: TGCGCCAGCAGCCCCGAAGGTGAGAACTACGAGCAGTACTTC
cdr3_aa: CASSPEGENYEQYF

v_call: TRBV5-4
clone_size: NA
j_call: TRBJ1-1
d_call: TRBD1
cdr3_nt: TGTGCCAGCAGCTTTAAGGGGGCAATAAACACTGAAGCTTTCTTT
cdr3_aa: CASSFKGAINTEAFF